Shown below are 17 T cell receptor beta chains from a single sample sequenced in a study of cytomegalovirus exposure and HLA in healthy donors (dated by TCRdb to 2016 to 2017). Receptors were amplified or captured by the immunoSEQ multiplex PCR assay. The table was pulled from immuneACCESS by TCRdb, which kept in-frame rearrangements only. Such tables lose some clones; where checked, under half of the loss comes from unresolved V genes, and the rest has no known cause. For this sample the table gives around 180,000 clones, of which more than 75% were detected only once. The top ten hold less than 9% of the sample. The sample taken for sequencing was PBMCs. The receptors stem from a man aged 18 to 30 in good health and CMV-seropositive.

The chain is built from TRBV19 and TRBJ2-1, with TRBD2 identical over 9 bases. Germline V gene data show CDR1 as LNHDA and CDR2 as SQIVND (reference sequence). The CDR3 length is 15 residues. V shed 5 bases, J shed 10 bases, and the junction held 12 bases outside the gene matches. In DNA, the CDR3 is TGTGCCAGTAGTCCAGCGCGGGGGGGCCTGCTGGAGCAGTTCTTC. Translated: CASSPARGGLLEQFF.

This CDR3 is CASSQSNPSGGGELFF. The CDR3, as DNA: TGTGCCAGCAGCCAAAGCAACCCGTCAGGGGGCGGGGAGCTGTTTTTT. The genes are TRBV28 and TRBJ2-2; 7 bases agree with TRBD1. Germline values: CDR1 MDHEN, CDR2 SYDVKM. With 6 bases clipped from V and 7 bases from J, the junction kept 14 bases outside the gene matches. The CDR3 loop spans 16 amino acids.

This clone was recorded a few times. The J gene is TRBJ1-5, the V gene TRBV27; no firm D call. The CDR3 extends over 13 amino acids. Germline CDR1 is MNHEY and CDR2 is SMNVEV (reference sequence). Trimming removed 4 bases at V and 0 bases at J, with 4 bases between. The CDR3 coding sequence is TGTGCCAGCAGTTCGGTTAGCAATCAGCCCCAGCATTTT. Translating gives CASSSVSNQPQHF.

The CDR3 region is CASSHRELYGYTF. For the CDR3, the DNA is TGCGCCAGCAGCCACAGGGAGCTCTATGGCTACACCTTC. The chain recombines TRBV5-1 with TRBJ1-2; perhaps TRBD1 as D (6 bases). This CDR3 has 13 residues. Per the germline V gene, CDR1 is SGHRS and CDR2 is YFSETQ. The V gene lost 4 bases and the J gene lost 4 bases, with 11 bases spanning the gap.

CDR3 sequence (DNA): TGTGCCAGCAGCCCACAGAACAATGAGCAGTTCTTC. This encodes CASSPQNNEQFF. The rearrangement links TRBV11-2 to TRBJ2-1; D is unclear. This CDR3 contains 12 residues. Germline V gene lookup returns CDR1 SGHAT and CDR2 FQNNGV. V lost 5 bases to trimming and J lost 5 bases, with 7 bases between them.

The chain uses TRBV14 and TRBJ1-2, with D possibly being TRBD1 (5 bases). V shed 4 bases and J shed 0 bases, with 6 bases lying between them. The CDR3 runs 13 residues. CDR1 and CDR2 (germline): SGHDN, FVKESK. CDR3 loop: CASSPRANYGYTF. CDR3 DNA sequence: TGTGCCAGCAGCCCCAGGGCTAACTATGGCTACACCTTC.

The chain is built from TRBV28 and TRBJ1-5; D gene unclear. The CDR3 is 14 amino acids. V was trimmed by 8 bases and J by 4 bases, leaving 15 bases between them. The germline V gene has CDR1 MDHEN and CDR2 SYDVKM. CDR3 sequence: CASRPMGRNQPQHF. For the CDR3, the DNA is TGTGCCAGCCGCCCGATGGGCCGGAATCAGCCCCAGCATTTT.

The sample holds a few counts of this clone. The genes are TRBV7-6 and TRBJ2-7; 11 bases map to TRBD1. The length of the CDR3 is 16 residues. Germline trimming cut 3 bases from V and 2 bases from J; bases unmatched to any gene: 6. CDR1 is SGHVS, CDR2 FNYEAQ, per germline. In nucleotides, the CDR3 is TGTGCCAGCAGCTTGGAGGGGGGACAGGGGGCCTACGAGCAGTACTTC. Translating gives CASSLEGGQGAYEQYF.

The chain has TRBV13 and TRBJ2-7, with 8 bases identical to TRBD2. Germline CDR1 PRHDT, CDR2 FYEKMQ (reference sequence). V shed 4 bases, J shed 1 base, and the junction held 12 bases outside the gene matches. The CDR3 contains 17 residues. CDR3 in DNA: TGTGCCAGCAGCTCCCGGGGGGGGACTAGGGGATCCTACGAGCAGTACTTC. It translates to CASSSRGGTRGSYEQYF.

The chain joins TRBV27 to TRBJ2-7; 9 bases map to TRBD2. The V gene end was trimmed by 3 bases and the J gene end by 4 bases; junction bases not matched to a gene: 16. This CDR3 spans 18 amino acids. Germline V CDR1 and CDR2: MNHEY, SMNVEV (reference sequence). This chain's CDR3 is CASSFDSLGAGGRYEQYF. The CDR3 DNA reads TGTGCCAGCAGTTTCGACTCCCTTGGGGCGGGAGGGAGATACGAGCAGTACTTC.

CDR3 DNA sequence: TGCGCCAGCAGCCAAGATTTTGAAGGTTTTACCGGGGATGGCTACACCTTC. Protein: CASSQDFEGFTGDGYTF. The V and J genes are TRBV4-3 and TRBJ1-2; D is unclear. The V and J ends lost 0 bases and 6 bases respectively, with 20 bases between them. The CDR3 runs 17 residues. Germline values: CDR1 LGHNA, CDR2 YSLEER.

The V and J genes are TRBV29-1 and TRBJ2-3, with D tentatively TRBD1 (5 bases). The V gene lost 4 bases and the J gene lost 0 bases, with 8 bases spanning the gap. CDR3 size: 13 residues. Germline V gene lookup returns CDR1 SQVTM and CDR2 ANQGSEA. The CDR3 spells CSVVTESTDTQYF. The CDR3 DNA is TGCAGCGTTGTGACAGAAAGCACAGATACGCAGTATTTT.

The J gene is TRBJ2-7, the V gene TRBV7-9, with 11 bases that match TRBD2. The CDR3 loop spans 14 amino acids. Per germline, CDR1 SEHNR and CDR2 FQNEAQ (reference sequence). J gave up 2 bases and V 11 bases, and 8 bases lay outside the gene matches. For the CDR3, the DNA is TGTGCCGGCGGTGTAGCGGGAGGGCCCTACGAGCAGTACTTC. This sequence encodes CAGGVAGGPYEQYF.

In this sample, this clone turned up a few times. The gene calls are TRBV11-3 and TRBJ2-5; TRBD2 aligns across 7 bases. The V gene end was trimmed by 4 bases and the J gene end by 2 bases; junction bases not matched to a gene: 7. The CDR3 has 15 amino acids. Germline lookup yields CDR1 SGHNT and CDR2 YENEEA. This chain's CDR3 is CASSSRTSSQETQYF. In DNA form, the CDR3 reads TGTGCCAGCAGCTCGAGGACTAGTTCACAAGAGACCCAGTACTTC.

The chain combines TRBV30 with TRBJ2-7; tentatively, D is TRBD2 (5 bases). V was trimmed by 3 bases and J by 4 bases, leaving 13 bases between them. CDR3 length: 13 residues. The V gene's germline CDR1 is GTSNPN and CDR2 SVGIG (reference sequence). The CDR3 sequence: CAWSPGGSYEQYF. The CDR3, as DNA: TGTGCCTGGAGCCCCGGCGGGTCGTACGAGCAGTACTTC.

This rearrangement joins TRBV5-6 to TRBJ2-1; TRBD2 aligns across 8 bases. Trimming took 3 bases from V and 13 from J; bases not matched to a gene: 15. The CDR3 is made up of 15 amino acids. Germline CDR1 and CDR2: SGHDT and YYEEEE. In DNA, the CDR3 is TGTGCCAGCAGCTCCGGGACTAGGGCCCCATTTGTACAGTTCTTC. It specifies CASSSGTRAPFVQFF.

The chain carries TRBV23-1 and TRBJ2-1; 7 positions match TRBD2. TRBV23-1 belongs to the ORF category, with a function that is uncertain. Trimming removed 10 bases from V and 2 bases from J; junction bases left unmatched: 11. The CDR3 totals 15 residues. The CDR3 sequence is CATHRGEGTYNEQFF. CDR3 coding DNA: TGCGCCACACACCGGGGGGAGGGTACCTACAATGAGCAGTTCTTC.